This TCR beta chain originates from a study of cytomegalovirus exposure and HLA in healthy donors (dated by TCRdb to the late 2010s). Regarding the research as a whole: An earlier analysis of 587 of the donors reported around 280 Gb of sequence data and 117 million unique TCR beta sequences obtained from about 170 million T cells. Roughly 290 gigabases of sequencing data and approximately 92 million unique TCR sequences made up an early release that covered approximately 700 HLA-typed donors. The genetic ancestry cluster associated with self-reported Caucasian donors included roughly four fifths of the roughly 410 genotyped donors. The study aimed to test whether cataloging public T cell receptors could reveal signatures of past pathogen exposure. The T cell repertoires of under 700 subjects were profiled by immunosequencing and related to cytomegalovirus serostatus. Besides the first cohort of approximately 670 subjects, a separate validation cohort made up of 120 different subjects was used. To predict cytomegalovirus infection status, the study combined high-throughput TCR immunosequencing, statistical association of individual TCRs with disease status, and machine learning. A later analysis re-examined previously published TCR beta repertoires from over 500 donors and added high-resolution HLA genotyping to investigate patterns of TCR occurrence. The later analysis used no new phenotypic data to find candidate immune exposures, relying instead on TCR beta sequences and their occurrence across donors. An earlier analysis of about 620 of the donors applied high-throughput TCR beta sequencing to assess whether each TCR beta V gene segment acted as functional or pseudogenic. Donor age, sex, ethnicity and CMV serostatus were compiled together with the repertoire data. A later genetic analysis took genome-wide SNP genotypes for about three fifths of the roughly 700 donors and used that subset as a discovery cohort. All discovery cohort repertoires had been generated on a single sequencing platform. Both class I and class II loci were covered by HLA typing, at four-digit resolution. Typing coverage varied by locus: about 629-630 donors for A, B, C, DRB1 and DQB1; roughly 510 for DQA1; 600 to 610 for DPA1; 450 to 480 for DPB1. A handful of DR-DQ haplotypes were handled as single units for association and clustering because linkage in the cohort was strong. On average, roughly 250,000 unique TCR beta nucleotide sequences were sequenced per donor among a few hundred genotyped donors of the cohort, with roughly 18% of those sequences being non-productive. General conclusions and limits of the study: A further reported finding was that TCR beta sequences accurately predicted the HLA-A and HLA-B alleles for most subjects in the first cohort. The sequencing pipeline was judged likely to have produced a cluster of highly shared sequence variants as a technical artifact. The authors suggested that the approach could potentially be extended to other disease states and immunological phenotypes. A few of the identified cytomegalovirus-associated TCR beta chains were confirmed in vitro to be specific for cytomegalovirus antigens. This cohort had only TCR beta chains sequenced, and the lack of alpha or paired-chain data limited which features could be detected. Linkage disequilibrium might explain the correlated functional status among segregating V segments, but an unknown experimental factor could not be ruled out. Most CMV-associated TCR beta chains appeared to be HLA-restricted in a later analysis, and the HLA associations seemed to be driven largely by CMV exposure. A later analysis associated about 17,000 TCR beta sequences with specific HLA alleles at a false discovery rate of 0.05. When HLA alleles, especially DR and DQ, strongly co-occurred, TCR associations were difficult to assign to individual alleles. The study listed approximately 160 TCR beta chains as associated with cytomegalovirus. The only immune exposure information available for the cohort was CMV serostatus. V-gene and J-gene trimming of TCR beta chains was associated with a missense DCLRE1C variant in a later genetic analysis, and the association was replicated in an independent cohort. Compared with the approximately 670-donor mean, donors in an Asian-associated ancestry cluster had fewer N-insertions in productive TCRs, according to a later genetic analysis. Compared with equally common non-associated chains, HLA-associated TCR beta chains in a later analysis were more clonally expanded and had lower generation probabilities. The presence/absence analyses assumed that sequencing depth was roughly uniform across donors, and that assumption may not be true. Most TCR sequences were observed very rarely across donors, whereas some public TCRs were present in many individuals. The classifier was reported to diagnose cytomegalovirus status with high specificity and sensitivity in both the original cohort and the validation cohort. Broadly in line with IMGT annotations, most TCR beta V segments showed up in productive rearrangements about 90% or about 30% of the time in an earlier analysis of a few hundred of the donors. HLA typing was unavailable for some donors at each locus, so association tests used only the typed subset. In a later analysis, the rate of TCR association differed among HLA loci, with DRB1 alleles having the most associated TCRs and HLA-C alleles having the fewest. In a later analysis, several top co-occurrence clusters were reported to appear linked to parvovirus B19, influenza, CMV and Epstein-Barr virus. The earlier analysis of 587 of the donors excluded some 16 rarely observed V segments, including chromosome 9 orphons, because counts were too low.

Only a few counts were recorded for this clone. Its antigen is unknown. No quality values exist for individual bases; no much larger clone is one base distant. The method was the immunoSEQ multiplex PCR assay. A mixture of 60 forward primers for TCR Vbeta segments and 13 reverse primers for TCR Jbeta segments was used in the multiplex PCR. Amplification of the CDR3 region of rearranged TCR beta genes was performed with a multiplex PCR assay on genomic DNA. Amplified TCR beta libraries were sequenced as 87-base-pair reads on the Illumina HiSeq System. Turning to the authors' computational methods: A later analysis counted tens of millions of unique TCR beta chains across the 550 to 750 repertoires, and some 12 million of these chains were shared by at least two donors. A nearest-neighbor algorithm error-corrected the raw reads and collapsed the reads into unique sequences, merging closely related sequences to remove PCR and sequencing errors. CDR3 sequences were aligned to IMGT reference sequences to assign V, D and J gene segments. For a sequence to be retained, at least a six-nucleotide match to both a V gene segment and a J gene segment was required. A rearrangement was called productive if the CDR3 had no stop codons and remained in frame with V and J, and every other rearrangement was called non-productive. CDR3 was defined according to IMGT convention as the region running from the second conserved V-encoded cysteine to the conserved J-encoded phenylalanine. The earlier analysis of about 610 of the donors excluded any sequence lacking an unambiguous match to a single V gene segment. An earlier analysis of some 610 of the donors called V segments functional above 56.7% productive rearrangements and segregating when the between-donor standard deviation exceeded 5%. To diagnose cytomegalovirus status from the catalog of TCR beta chain sequences, a statistical classification framework was built. In a later analysis, TCR nucleotide sequences were compared against IMGT/GENE-DB human TR gene sequences so that V and J genes could be assigned. The TCRdist pipeline was used in a later analysis to assign CDR3 sequences and most-parsimonious VDJ recombination scenarios. A later analysis defined each TCR beta chain by its CDR3 amino acid sequence plus V-gene family, and excluded reads lacking a unique V-gene family. As a way to deal with suspected cross-contamination and a sequencing artifact, a later analysis dropped more than 500 nucleotide sequences that were highly shared and had low generation probability. A later analysis calculated a clonal expansion index for each public chain from normalized within-repertoire ranks of inferred template counts. In a later analysis, generation probabilities were computed with a VDJ recombination model fitted to out-of-frame rearrangements, and the resulting probabilities were checked against IGoR. A later analysis scored TCR-TCR, TCR-HLA and TCR-CMV co-occurrence with hypergeometric tests, applying a repertoire-size bias correction to TCR pairs. To estimate false discovery rates, a later analysis permuted the HLA or CMV assignments 20 times. In a later analysis, co-occurring TCRs were grouped with DBSCAN, and TCRdist sequence similarity was added when clustering was performed within HLA-allele-positive subsets. Repertoires with fewer than 30,000 or more than 120,000 public chains were left out of co-occurrence clustering, as were five repertoires with anomalous nucleotide sharing. In its TCRdb copy, this immuneACCESS table keeps in-frame sequences only and misses some clones. Where compared with another copy, unresolved V genes explain less than half of these, and the others have no known cause. That table furnishes V, J and clone size, whereas the DNA furnished D and trimming. Within this sample are under 200,000 clones, with about 80% of them counted one time only. The ten most abundant clones make up under 2% of the sample.

The cohort was made up of hundreds of healthy bone marrow donors. At the time of sampling, all cohort members were nominally healthy, though unrecorded immune exposures were likely present. The donor tested CMV seronegative and was one of the 352 seronegative cohort members. Each donor provided a peripheral blood sample, and peripheral blood mononuclear cells were used for TCR beta sequencing. Genomic DNA extraction from the blood cell samples was performed with the Qiagen DNeasy Blood Extraction Kit. The origin of this receptor is a man aged 25-45 years in good health and CMV-seronegative. Sequencing used PBMCs.

The nucleotide sequence reads as follows: TGCGCCAGCAGCCAAGATCTTTGGGACAGGGGGAGTTACTTC. Its protein reads: CASSQDLWDRGSYF. The V and J genes are TRBV4-1 and TRBJ2-4, and 11 bases in between align with TRBD1. Counted from cysteine to phenylalanine, this CDR3 has 14 amino acids. This entry keeps only the CDR3 DNA: 42 bases, framed from base 1. V is cut back by 0 bases and J by 16 bases, with 8 bases in the junction unmatched. Looking up the germline V gene yields CDR1 MGHRA and CDR2 YSYEKL.